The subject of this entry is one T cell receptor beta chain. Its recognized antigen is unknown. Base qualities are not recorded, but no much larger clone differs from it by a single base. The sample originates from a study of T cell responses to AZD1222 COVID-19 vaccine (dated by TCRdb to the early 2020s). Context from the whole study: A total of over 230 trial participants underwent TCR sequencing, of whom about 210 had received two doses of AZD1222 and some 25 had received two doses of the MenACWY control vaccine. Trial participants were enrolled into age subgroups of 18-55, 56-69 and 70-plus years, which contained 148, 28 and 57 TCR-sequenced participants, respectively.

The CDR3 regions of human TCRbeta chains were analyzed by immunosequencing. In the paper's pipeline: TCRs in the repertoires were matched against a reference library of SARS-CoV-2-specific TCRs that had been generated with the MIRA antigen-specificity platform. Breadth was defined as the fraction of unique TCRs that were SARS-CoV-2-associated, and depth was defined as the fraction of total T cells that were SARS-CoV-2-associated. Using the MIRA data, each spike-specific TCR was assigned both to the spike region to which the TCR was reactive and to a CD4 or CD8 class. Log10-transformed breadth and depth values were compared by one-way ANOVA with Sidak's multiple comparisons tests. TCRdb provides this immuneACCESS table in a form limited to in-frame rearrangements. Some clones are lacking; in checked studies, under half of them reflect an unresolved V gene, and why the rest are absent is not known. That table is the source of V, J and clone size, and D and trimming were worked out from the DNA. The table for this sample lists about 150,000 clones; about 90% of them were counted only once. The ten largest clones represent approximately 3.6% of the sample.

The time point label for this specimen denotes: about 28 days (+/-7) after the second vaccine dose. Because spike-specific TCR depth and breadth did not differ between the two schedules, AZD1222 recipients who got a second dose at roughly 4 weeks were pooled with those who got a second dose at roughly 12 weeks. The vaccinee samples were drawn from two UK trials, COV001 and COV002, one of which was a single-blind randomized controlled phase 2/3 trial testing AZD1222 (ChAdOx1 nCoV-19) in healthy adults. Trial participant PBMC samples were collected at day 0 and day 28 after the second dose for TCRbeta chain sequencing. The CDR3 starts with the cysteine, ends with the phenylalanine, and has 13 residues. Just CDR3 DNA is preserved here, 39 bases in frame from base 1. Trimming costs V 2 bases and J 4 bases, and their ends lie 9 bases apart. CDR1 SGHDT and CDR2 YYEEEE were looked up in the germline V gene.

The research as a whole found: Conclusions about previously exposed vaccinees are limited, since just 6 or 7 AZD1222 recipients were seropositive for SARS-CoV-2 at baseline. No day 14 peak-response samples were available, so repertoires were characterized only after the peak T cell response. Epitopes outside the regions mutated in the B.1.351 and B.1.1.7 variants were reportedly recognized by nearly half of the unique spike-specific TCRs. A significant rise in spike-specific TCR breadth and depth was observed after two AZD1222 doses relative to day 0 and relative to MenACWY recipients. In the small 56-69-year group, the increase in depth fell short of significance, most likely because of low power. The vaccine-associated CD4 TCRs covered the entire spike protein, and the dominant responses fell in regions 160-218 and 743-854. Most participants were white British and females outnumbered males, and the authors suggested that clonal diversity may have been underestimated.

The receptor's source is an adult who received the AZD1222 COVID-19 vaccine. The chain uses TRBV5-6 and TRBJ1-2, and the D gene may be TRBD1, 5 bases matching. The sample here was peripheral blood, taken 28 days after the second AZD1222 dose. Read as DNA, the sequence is TGTGCCAGCAGCTTCAACAGGCTCTATGGCTACACCTTC. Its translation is CASSFNRLYGYTF.